Presented here are 17 T cell receptor beta chains from one specimen sequenced in a study of blood T cell repertoires in COVID-19. The protocol was immunoSEQ multiplex PCR, while the TCRdb copy is restricted to in-frame clones and leaves out a portion. Of 150,000 to 200,000 clones listed, roughly 80% are singletons. The source material was peripheral blood. The origin of the receptors is a woman aged 40 to 55 with COVID-19, enrolled during active disease.

This clone was counted only a few times. The rearrangement joins TRBV19 to TRBJ1-5; 8 nucleotides match TRBD1. The CDR3 sequence is 13 residues long. V shed 5 bases and J 8 bases; nucleotides not matched to a gene: 5. CDR1 is LNHDA and CDR2 is SQIVND in the germline V gene (reference sequence). CDR3 amino acids: CASSVDRDKPQHF. CDR3 nucleotide sequence: TGTGCCAGTAGTGTGGACAGGGACAAGCCCCAGCATTTT.

With respect to this clone: Different DNA sequences within this sample yield the same CDR3. The chain combines TRBV5-1 with TRBJ1-2; 8 nucleotides agree with TRBD1. The CDR3 is 13 residues long. Germline lookup yields CDR1 SGHRS and CDR2 YFSETQ. Trimming took 1 base from V and 6 from J; bases not matched to a gene: 2. The CDR3 region has the DNA TGCGCCAGCAGCTTGACAGGGGGGGATGGCTACACCTTC. Translated, it gives CASSLTGGDGYTF.

The chain couples TRBV7-3 to TRBJ2-2; D ambiguous. Trimming pared 6 bases from V and 1 base from J, leaving 6 bases between. In germline, CDR1 is SGHTA, CDR2 FQGTGA. The CDR3 is made up of 13 amino acids. The CDR3 loop reads CASSPVNTGELFF. The CDR3 DNA reads TGTGCCAGCAGTCCGGTGAACACCGGGGAGCTGTTTTTT.

The rearrangement links TRBV6-5 to TRBJ2-7; TRBD1 matches at 9 bases. Germline V gives CDR1 MNHEY, CDR2 SVGAGI. This CDR3 spans 16 amino acids. With 2 bases clipped from V and 5 bases from J, the junction kept 10 bases outside the gene matches. CDR3 coding DNA: TGTGCCAGCAGTTACAGGTCCGGGACAGGGCCCGACGAGCAGTACTTC. It encodes CASSYRSGTGPDEQYF.

The rearrangement uses TRBV25-1 and TRBJ2-7; maybe TRBD1 (5 bases). The germline gives CDR1 MGHDK, CDR2 SYGVNS. The CDR3 sequence is 13 residues long. The V end lost 3 bases, the J end lost 3 bases, and 9 bases lay between the germline ends. The CDR3 loop is CASSDQGHYEQYF. In DNA, the CDR3 is TGTGCCAGCAGTGACCAGGGTCACTACGAGCAGTACTTC.

This clone occurred a few times. The V gene is TRBV1, the J gene TRBJ1-4. TRBV1 represents a pseudogene. The CDR3 consists of 18 residues. CDR3 nucleotide sequence: TGCACCAGCAGCCAACCCAAACGGGGGGCAGCAACTAATGAAAAACTGTTTTTT. This translates into CTSSQPKRGAATNEKLFF.

There are a few counts of this clone. The V call is TRBV7-3, the J call TRBJ1-6, with 7 bases lining up with TRBD1. V shed 2 bases and J 6 bases; nucleotides not matched to a gene: 10. The CDR3 is 17 residues long. The germline V gene has CDR1 SGHTA and CDR2 FQGTGA. The CDR3 protein is CASSLLPPGTVNSPLHF. As DNA, the CDR3 is TGTGCCAGCAGCTTACTCCCCCCCGGGACAGTTAATTCACCCCTCCACTTT. The full variable domain, rest sourced from reference TRBV7-3 and TRBJ1-6, is GAGVSQTPSNKVTEKGKYVELRCDPISGHTALYWYRQSLGQGPEFLIYFQGTGAADDSGLPNDRFFAVRPEGSVSTLKIQRTERGDSAVYLCASSLLPPGTVNSPLHFGNGTRLTVT.

The rearrangement joins TRBV29-1 to TRBJ2-7; 9 bases map to TRBD1. The CDR3 consists of 19 residues. V lost 1 base to trimming and J lost 2 bases; unmatched junction nucleotides: 18. In germline, CDR1 is SQVTM, CDR2 ANQGSEA. CDR3 sequence: CSVEGSWTGDSLGPYEQYF. The CDR3 DNA reads as TGCAGCGTTGAAGGTTCCTGGACAGGGGATTCCCTGGGCCCCTACGAGCAGTACTTC.

The genes are TRBV6-2 or TRBV6-3 and TRBJ1-2; 9 positions agree with TRBD1. V dropped 4 bases and J dropped 4; count of bases not matched to a gene: 7. CDR3 size: 15 residues. The germline gives CDR1 MNHEY, CDR2 SVGEGT. Written as DNA, the CDR3 is TGTGCCAGCAGTTCTACAGGGGGCCAGTCCTATGGCTACACCTTC. This encodes CASSSTGGQSYGYTF.

This chain links TRBV14 with TRBJ1-3; 9 nucleotides agree with TRBD1. V shed 3 bases, J shed 3 bases, and the junction held 9 bases outside the gene matches. There are 17 residues in the CDR3. The germline V gene has CDR1 SGHDN and CDR2 FVKESK. CDR3 loop: CASSHPGQGLSGNTIYF. For the CDR3, the DNA is TGTGCCAGCAGCCATCCTGGACAGGGGCTTAGTGGAAACACCATATATTTT.

The chain carries TRBV5-1 and TRBJ2-2; D remains ambiguous. Germline V gives CDR1 SGHRS, CDR2 YFSETQ. The CDR3 runs 14 residues. Trimming stripped 4 bases from V and 5 bases from J, with 12 bases between. CDR3 amino acids: CASSPHRETGELFF. CDR3 in DNA: TGCGCCAGCAGCCCCCACAGAGAGACCGGGGAGCTGTTTTTT.

The chain employs TRBV7-8 and TRBJ2-2; 10 nucleotides match TRBD2. The CDR3 runs 16 residues. Trimming cost V 2 bases and J 4 bases; bases outside gene matches: 4. CDR1 is SGHVS and CDR2 is FQNEAQ in the germline V gene. CDR3 sequence: CASSLPASGGTGELFF. The DNA for the CDR3 is TGTGCCAGCAGCTTACCCGCTAGCGGGGGCACCGGGGAGCTGTTTTTT. Variable domain in full (rest from reference TRBV7-8 and TRBJ2-2): GAGVSQSPRYKVAKRGQDVALRCDPISGHVSLFWYQQALGQGPEFLTYFQNEAQLDKSGLPSDRFFAERPEGSVSTLKIQRTQQEDSAVYLCASSLPASGGTGELFFGEGSRLTVL.

J is TRBJ2-7 and V is TRBV5-4; 8 nucleotides agree with TRBD2. The CDR3 totals 13 residues. V shed 4 bases, J shed 4 bases, and the junction held 4 bases outside the gene matches. Germline V gives CDR1 SGHNT, CDR2 YYREEE (reference sequence). Here the CDR3 reads CASSPGGAYEQYF. CDR3 nucleotide sequence: TGTGCCAGCAGCCCCGGGGGGGCTTACGAGCAGTACTTC.

J is TRBJ2-1 and V is TRBV30; D is possibly TRBD2 (5 bases). The CDR3 is 15 amino acids. Trimming pared 4 bases from V and 8 bases from J, leaving 21 bases between. Germline CDR1 is GTSNPN and CDR2 is SVGIG (reference sequence). The chain's CDR3 is CAWNLLGLLRHEQFF. The CDR3 DNA reads as TGTGCCTGGAACCTACTTGGACTCCTACGGCATGAGCAGTTCTTC.

A note on this clone: Other DNA sequences within the sample encode an identical CDR3. J is TRBJ2-7 and V is TRBV6-5; the match to TRBD1 covers 9 bases. This CDR3 has 13 residues. Trimming cost V 6 bases and J 0 bases; bases outside gene matches: 0. The germline CDR1 and CDR2 sequences are MNHEY and SVGAGI. The CDR3 spells CASRTGGSYEQYF. The CDR3 nucleotides are TGTGCCAGCAGGACAGGGGGCTCCTACGAGCAGTACTTC.

The CDR3 loop is CASSYSMTSGSAYNEQFF. The DNA for the CDR3 is TGTGCCAGCAGTTACTCGATGACTAGCGGGAGTGCCTACAATGAGCAGTTCTTC. J is TRBJ2-1 and V is TRBV6-2 or TRBV6-3; 12 positions match TRBD2. CDR1 is MNHEY and CDR2 is SVGEGT in the germline V gene. The junction had 5 bases not matched to a gene; V was cut back by 0 bases and J by 2 bases. The CDR3 covers 18 residues.

The CDR3 reads CASSSREGTYGNTIYF. The CDR3 DNA reads TGTGCCAGCAGCTCTCGTGAAGGGACATACGGAAACACCATATATTTT. This sequence joins TRBV9 and TRBJ1-3; maybe TRBD1 (6 bases). The V and J ends lost 4 bases and 4 bases respectively, with 18 bases between them. The CDR3 runs to 16 residues. CDR1 and CDR2 (germline): SGDLS, YYNGEE.